The clone carrying this T cell receptor beta chain was recorded at least ten times. Its antigen is not known. This record comes from a study of identical twins. Study observations and caveats: Out-of-frame alpha sequences shared by twins showed excess low generation probability. The study drew conclusions from cross-sectional statistical analysis, not from following the same donors.

Looked up from germline, CDR1 is SGHTA and CDR2 is FQGNSA. The CDR3 spans 13 residues. Trimming shortened V by 6 bases and J by 1 base, and 9 bases separated the two germline ends. TCRdb re-called the 5' RACE reads with MiXCR, one entry per CDR3 protein. The repertoire holds about 100,000 distinct CDR3 sequences, about 6% seen once, with over 9.5% in the top ten. The chain joins TRBV7-2 to TRBJ1-1, with no clear D. The specimen sequenced was memory T cells sorted from blood. The TCR originated in a woman in her fifties or sixties in good health. CDR3 residues: CASRRNRNTEAFF. CDR3 nucleotides: TGTGCCAGCAGGCGTAATAGGAACACTGAAGCTTTCTTT.